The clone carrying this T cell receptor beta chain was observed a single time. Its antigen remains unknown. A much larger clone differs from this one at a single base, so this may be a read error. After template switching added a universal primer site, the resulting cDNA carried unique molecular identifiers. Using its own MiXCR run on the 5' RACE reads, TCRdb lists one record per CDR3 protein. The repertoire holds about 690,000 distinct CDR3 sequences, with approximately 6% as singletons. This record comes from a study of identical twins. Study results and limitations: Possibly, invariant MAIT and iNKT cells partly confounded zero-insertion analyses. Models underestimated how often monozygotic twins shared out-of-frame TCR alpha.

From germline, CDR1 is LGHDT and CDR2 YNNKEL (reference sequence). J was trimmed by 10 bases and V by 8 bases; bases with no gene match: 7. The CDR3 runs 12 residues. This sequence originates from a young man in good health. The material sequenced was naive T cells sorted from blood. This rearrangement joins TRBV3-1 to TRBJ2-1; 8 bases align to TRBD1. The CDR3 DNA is TGTGCCAGCGGCCTCAGGGGGCGGGAGCAGTTCTTC. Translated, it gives CASGLRGREQFF.